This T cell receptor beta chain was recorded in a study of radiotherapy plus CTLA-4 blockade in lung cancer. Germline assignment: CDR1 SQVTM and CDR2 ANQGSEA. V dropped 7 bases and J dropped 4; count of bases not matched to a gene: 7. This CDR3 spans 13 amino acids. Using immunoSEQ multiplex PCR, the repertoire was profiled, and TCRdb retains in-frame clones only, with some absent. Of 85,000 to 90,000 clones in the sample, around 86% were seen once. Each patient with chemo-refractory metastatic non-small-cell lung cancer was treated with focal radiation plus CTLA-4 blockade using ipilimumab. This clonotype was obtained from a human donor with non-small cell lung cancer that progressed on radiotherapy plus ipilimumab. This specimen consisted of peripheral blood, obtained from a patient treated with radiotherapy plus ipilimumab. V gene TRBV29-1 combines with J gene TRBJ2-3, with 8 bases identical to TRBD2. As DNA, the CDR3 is TGCAGCGCCCGCCGGACTAGCCCAGATACGCAGTATTTT. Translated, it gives CSARRTSPDTQYF.